Below, 12 T cell receptor beta chains from the same sample are listed, as sequenced in a study of blood T cell repertoires in COVID-19. Assay used: immunoSEQ multiplex PCR; TCRdb lists only in-frame clones, some missing. The repertoire has hundreds of thousands of clones, approximately 80% of them found once; the top ten carry about 27%. The sample taken for sequencing was peripheral blood. These receptors all come from a man aged 35 to 55 with acute or convalescent COVID-19.

The gene calls are TRBV27 and TRBJ2-5; the D gene is possibly TRBD2 (6 bases). Trimming removed 6 bases at V and 7 bases at J, with 21 bases between. The CDR3 is 15 residues long. CDR1 and CDR2 from the germline V gene are MNHEY and SMNVEV (reference sequence). CDR3 in DNA: TGTGCCAGCAGCCCTCTCGGGACGGGGGTTGGGACCCAGTACTTC. Amino acids: CASSPLGTGVGTQYF.

The chain carries TRBV19 and TRBJ1-1, with D uncertain. Germline V gene sequence: CDR1 LNHDA, CDR2 SQIVND (reference sequence). The V end was cut by 4 bases, the J end by 0 bases, with 9 bases between. The CDR3 totals 14 residues. CDR3 loop: CASSTGRMNTEAFF. In nucleotides, the CDR3 is TGTGCCAGTAGTACTGGCAGAATGAACACTGAAGCTTTCTTT.

The chain is built from TRBV11-3 and TRBJ2-2, with TRBD2 matching 7 bases. Germline trimming cut 6 bases from V and 0 bases from J; bases unmatched to any gene: 10. The CDR3 extends over 17 amino acids. Per germline, CDR1 SGHNT and CDR2 YENEEA. This CDR3 is CASRALSGIANTGELFF. CDR3 nucleotide sequence: TGTGCCAGCAGAGCCCTAAGCGGGATCGCGAACACCGGGGAGCTGTTTTTT. Using reference TRBV11-3 and TRBJ2-2 for the parts outside the CDR3, the full variable domain is EAGVVQSPRYKIIEKKQPVAFWCNPISGHNTLYWYLQNLGQGPELLIRYENEEAVDDSQLPKDRFSAERLKGVDSTLKIQPAELGDSAVYLCASRALSGIANTGELFFGEGSRLTVL.

The chain recombines TRBV5-1 with TRBJ1-6; unclear D gene. V dropped 1 base and J dropped 7 bases, with 6 bases sitting between them. CDR1 is SGHRS, CDR2 YFSETQ, per germline. The CDR3 loop spans 13 amino acids. The CDR3: CASSLNRNSPLHF. The CDR3 DNA reads TGCGCCAGCAGCTTGAACAGAAATTCACCCCTCCACTTT.

The chain uses TRBV25-1 and TRBJ2-7; D remains unclear. V shed 6 bases and J shed 3 bases, with 6 bases lying between them. The CDR3 is 11 amino acids. CDR1 and CDR2 (germline): MGHDK, SYGVNS. In DNA form, the CDR3 reads TGTGCCAGCAGGTTCAGCTACGAGCAGTACTTC. This sequence encodes CASRFSYEQYF.

The chain recombines TRBV6-1 with TRBJ1-5, with TRBD1 matching 7 bases. Losses at the gene ends were 4 bases for V and 3 bases for J; bases not matched to a gene: 9. The germline gives CDR1 MNHNS, CDR2 SASEGT. This CDR3 spans 16 amino acids. CDR3 in amino acids: CASSALPGQPNQPQHF. Written as DNA, the CDR3 is TGTGCCAGCAGTGCCCTTCCGGGACAGCCCAATCAGCCCCAGCATTTT.

This clone was recorded a few times. This sequence joins TRBV19 and TRBJ2-3; D is unresolved. V was shortened by 4 bases and J by 4 bases, with 6 bases between the two germline ends. This CDR3 has 12 residues. Germline lookup yields CDR1 LNHDA and CDR2 SQIVND (reference sequence). The CDR3, as DNA: TGTGCCAGTAGTAGGAGATCAGATACGCAGTATTTT. It codes for CASSRRSDTQYF. The entire variable domain, with the rest obtained from reference TRBV19 and TRBJ2-3, is as follows: DGGITQSPKYLFRKEGQNVTLSCEQNLNHDAMYWYRQDPGQGLRLIYYSQIVNDFQKGDIAEGYSVSREKKESFPLTVTSAQKNPTAFYLCASSRRSDTQYFGPGTRLTVL.

This chain joins TRBV19 and TRBJ1-5; D unclear. CDR1 and CDR2 from the germline V gene are LNHDA and SQIVND (reference sequence). Trimming pared 5 bases from V and 7 bases from J, leaving 18 bases between. The CDR3 totals 15 residues. CDR3 bases: TGTGCCAGTAGTTCCCCTCGGACGGGAGGACAGCCCCAGCATTTT. Its protein product is CASSSPRTGGQPQHF.

The chain uses TRBV5-1 and TRBJ2-1, with 10 nucleotides matching TRBD1. The V gene end was trimmed by 4 bases and the J gene end by 4 bases; junction bases not matched to a gene: 5. The CDR3 has 15 amino acids. Germline V CDR1 and CDR2: SGHRS, YFSETQ. The CDR3 sequence is CASSRGQGRYNEQFF. As DNA, the CDR3 is TGCGCCAGCAGCCGGGGACAGGGGAGATACAATGAGCAGTTCTTC.

The rearrangement uses TRBV5-1 and TRBJ1-1, with D unresolved. Germline values: CDR1 SGHRS, CDR2 YFSETQ. Trimming took 4 bases from V and 4 from J, leaving 14 bases between them. The length of the CDR3 is 14 residues. The CDR3 DNA follows: TGCGCCAGCAGCGATACGACTGTGGGCACTGAAGCTTTCTTT. The encoded protein is CASSDTTVGTEAFF.

The CDR3 DNA sequence: TGTGCCAGCAGCTTAGTATTGGGGGCGAGCAATCAGCCCCAGCATTTT. As protein: CASSLVLGASNQPQHF. This rearrangement joins TRBV7-9 to TRBJ1-5; D perhaps matches TRBD1 (6 bases). The CDR3 totals 16 residues. Trimming cost V 1 base and J 1 base, with 11 bases left between them. Germline V gene lookup returns CDR1 SEHNR and CDR2 FQNEAQ (reference sequence).

The genes are TRBV7-2 and TRBJ2-2; maybe TRBD2 (5 bases). CDR1 SGHTA and CDR2 FQGNSA come from the germline V gene. V was clipped by 3 bases and J by 5 bases, with 10 bases between them. The CDR3 has 14 amino acids. The CDR3 here is CASSLSLATGELFF. The CDR3 bases are TGTGCCAGCAGCTTGTCCCTAGCAACCGGGGAGCTGTTTTTT.